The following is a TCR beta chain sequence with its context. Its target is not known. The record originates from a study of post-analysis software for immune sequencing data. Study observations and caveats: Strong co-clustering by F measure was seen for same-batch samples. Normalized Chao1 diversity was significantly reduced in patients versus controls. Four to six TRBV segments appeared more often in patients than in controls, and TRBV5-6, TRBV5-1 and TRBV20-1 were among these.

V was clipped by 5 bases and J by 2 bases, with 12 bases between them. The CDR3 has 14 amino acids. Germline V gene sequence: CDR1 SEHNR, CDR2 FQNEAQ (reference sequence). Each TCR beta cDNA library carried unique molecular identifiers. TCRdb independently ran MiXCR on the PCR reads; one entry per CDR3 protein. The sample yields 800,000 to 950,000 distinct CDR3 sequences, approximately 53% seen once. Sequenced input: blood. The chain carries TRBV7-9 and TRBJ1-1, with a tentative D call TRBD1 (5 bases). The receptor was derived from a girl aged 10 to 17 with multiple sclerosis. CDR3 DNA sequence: TGTGCCAGCAGCGCCCGGGACGGTAACACTGAAGCTTTCTTT. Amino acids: CASSARDGNTEAFF.